These T cell receptor beta chains were read from a single sample in a study of cytomegalovirus exposure and HLA in healthy donors. Profiling relied on immunoSEQ multiplex PCR, and the TCRdb table lists in-frame clones only, not all of them. In the table there are 150,000 to 200,000 clones, over 80% of which are singletons. Sequencing input: PBMCs. The receptor source for this set is a male donor in good health and CMV-seronegative. CDR3s include the opening cysteine and the closing phenylalanine or tryptophan. The D gene is left open where the match is weak. Some rows mark clone size as missing; the rest say once, few, many or name a class of expanded clone.

size,J,V,D,CDR3,DNA
NA,TRBJ2-5,TRBV5-1,NA,CASSLAGRDRKETQYF,TGCGCCAGCAGCTTGGCTGGGCGGGACAGAAAAGAGACCCAGTACTTC
NA,TRBJ1-4,TRBV7-2,TRBD1,CASSPPGQGREKLFF,TGTGCCAGCAGCCCACCGGGACAGGGCAGAGAAAAACTGTTTTTT
NA,TRBJ1-5,TRBV30,NA,CAWSDRSHQPQHF,TGTGCCTGGAGTGACAGGTCACATCAGCCCCAGCATTTT
NA,TRBJ2-3,TRBV7-9,NA,CASSLAEEENTDTQYF,TGTGCCAGCAGCTTAGCGGAGGAGGAAAACACAGATACGCAGTATTTT
NA,TRBJ1-1,TRBV6-1,NA,CASSESRNTEAFF,TGTGCCAGCAGTGAGTCCAGAAACACTGAAGCTTTCTTT
NA,TRBJ1-1,TRBV19,NA,CASSPRVLNTEAFF,TGTGCCAGTAGCCCCAGGGTTCTGAACACTGAAGCTTTCTTT
once,TRBJ1-2,TRBV9,NA,CASSVVGAGYTF,TGTGCCAGCAGCGTAGTAGGGGCCGGCTACACCTTC
NA,TRBJ1-2,TRBV7-8,TRBD1,CASSLRTGDLGYTF,TGTGCCAGCAGCTTAAGGACAGGGGACCTTGGCTACACCTTC
NA,TRBJ1-6,TRBV6-6,NA,CACAGSYNSPLHF,TGTGCCTGCGCGGGTTCCTATAATTCACCCCTCCACTTT
NA,TRBJ1-3,TRBV6-1,TRBD1,CASRTGTGGAIYF,TGTGCCAGCAGAACCGGGACAGGGGGTGCCATATATTTT
NA,TRBJ1-6,TRBV27,NA,CASSLFPQPNSPLHF,TGTGCCAGCAGTTTATTTCCACAGCCTAATTCACCCCTCCACTTT
NA,TRBJ1-2,TRBV6-6,TRBD1,CASSEDRRYGYTF,TGTGCCAGCAGTGAGGACAGGCGCTATGGCTACACCTTC
NA,TRBJ1-5,TRBV18,TRBD1,CASSPGTGGDPQHF,TGTGCCAGCTCACCAGGGACAGGGGGGGATCCCCAGCATTTT
NA,TRBJ1-1,TRBV9,NA,CASSVAGSGEAFF,TGTGCCAGCAGCGTAGCGGGAAGTGGTGAAGCTTTCTTT
NA,TRBJ2-3,TRBV18,TRBD2,CASSPTGGSDTQYF,TGTGCCAGCTCACCTACCGGGGGGTCGGATACGCAGTATTTT
few,TRBJ2-2,TRBV7-8,NA,CASSLDRGSPGELFF,TGTGCCAGCAGCTTAGATCGGGGGTCCCCCGGGGAGCTGTTTTTT
NA,TRBJ2-5,TRBV19,TRBD1,CASSRGQDEGTQYF,TGTGCCAGTAGCCGGGGACAGGACGAGGGGACCCAGTACTTC
once,TRBJ2-7,TRBV6-5,NA,CASRGLGGEQYF,TGTGCCAGCAGAGGGTTGGGGGGCGAGCAGTACTTC
NA,TRBJ2-7,TRBV4-3,NA,CASSQDTENYEQYF,TGCGCCAGCAGCCAAGATACGGAGAACTACGAGCAGTACTTC
NA,TRBJ1-1,TRBV5-1,TRBD1,CATSGQGGTEAFF,TGCGCCACCTCAGGACAGGGGGGCACTGAAGCTTTCTTT
NA,TRBJ1-4,TRBV9,NA,CASSTPGGAEEKLFF,TGTGCCAGCAGCACCCCGGGAGGGGCGGAGGAAAAACTGTTTTTT